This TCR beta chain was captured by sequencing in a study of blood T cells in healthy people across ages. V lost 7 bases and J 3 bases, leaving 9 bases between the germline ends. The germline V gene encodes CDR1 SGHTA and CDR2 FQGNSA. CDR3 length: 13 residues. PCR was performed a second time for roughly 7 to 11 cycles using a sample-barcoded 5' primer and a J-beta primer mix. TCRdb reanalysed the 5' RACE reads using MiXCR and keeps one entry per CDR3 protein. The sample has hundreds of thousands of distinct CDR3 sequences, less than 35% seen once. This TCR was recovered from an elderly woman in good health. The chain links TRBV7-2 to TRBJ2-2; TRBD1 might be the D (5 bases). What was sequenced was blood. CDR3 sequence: CASKIGDTGELFF. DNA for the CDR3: TGTGCCAGCAAAATAGGGGACACCGGGGAGCTGTTTTTT.